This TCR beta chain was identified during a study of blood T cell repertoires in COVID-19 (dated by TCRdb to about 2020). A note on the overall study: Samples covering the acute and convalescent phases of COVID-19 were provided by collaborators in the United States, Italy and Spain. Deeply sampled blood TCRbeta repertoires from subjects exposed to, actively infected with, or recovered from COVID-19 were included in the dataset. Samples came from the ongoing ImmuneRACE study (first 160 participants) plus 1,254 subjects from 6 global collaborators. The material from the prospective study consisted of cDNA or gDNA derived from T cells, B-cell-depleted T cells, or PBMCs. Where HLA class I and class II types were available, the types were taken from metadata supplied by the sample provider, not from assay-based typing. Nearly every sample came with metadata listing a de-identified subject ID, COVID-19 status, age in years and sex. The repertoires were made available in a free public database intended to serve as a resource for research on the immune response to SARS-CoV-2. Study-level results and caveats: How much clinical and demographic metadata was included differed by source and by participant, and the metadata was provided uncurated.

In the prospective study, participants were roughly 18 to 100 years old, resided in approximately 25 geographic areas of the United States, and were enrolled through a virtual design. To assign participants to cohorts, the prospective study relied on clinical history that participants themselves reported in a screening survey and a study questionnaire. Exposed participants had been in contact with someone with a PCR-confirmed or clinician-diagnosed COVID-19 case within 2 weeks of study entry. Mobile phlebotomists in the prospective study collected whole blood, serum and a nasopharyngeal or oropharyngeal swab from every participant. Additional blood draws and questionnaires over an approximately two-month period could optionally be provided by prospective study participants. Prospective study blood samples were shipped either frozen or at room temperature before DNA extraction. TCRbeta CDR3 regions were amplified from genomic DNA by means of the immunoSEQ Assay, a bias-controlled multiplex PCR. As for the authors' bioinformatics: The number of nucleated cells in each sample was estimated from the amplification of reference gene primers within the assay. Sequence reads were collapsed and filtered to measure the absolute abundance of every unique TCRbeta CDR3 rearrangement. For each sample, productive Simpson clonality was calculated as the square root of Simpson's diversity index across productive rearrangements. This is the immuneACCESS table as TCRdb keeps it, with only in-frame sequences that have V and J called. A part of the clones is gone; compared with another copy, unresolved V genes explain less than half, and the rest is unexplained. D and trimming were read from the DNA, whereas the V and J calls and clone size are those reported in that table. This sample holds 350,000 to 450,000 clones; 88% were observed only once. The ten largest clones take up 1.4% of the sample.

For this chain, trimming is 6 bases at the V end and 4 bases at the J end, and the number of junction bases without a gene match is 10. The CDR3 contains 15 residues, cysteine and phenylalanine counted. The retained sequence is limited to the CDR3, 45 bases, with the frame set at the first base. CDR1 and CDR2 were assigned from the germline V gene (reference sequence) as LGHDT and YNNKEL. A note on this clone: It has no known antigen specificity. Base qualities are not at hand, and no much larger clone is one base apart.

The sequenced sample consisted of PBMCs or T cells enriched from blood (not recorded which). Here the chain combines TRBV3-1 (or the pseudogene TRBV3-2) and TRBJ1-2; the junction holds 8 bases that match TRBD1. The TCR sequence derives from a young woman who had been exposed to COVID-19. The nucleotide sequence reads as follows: TGTGCCAGCAGTCTCCCAGGGGGCGCTTTCTATGGCTACACCTTC. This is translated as CASSLPGGAFYGYTF.